Presented here are 19 T cell receptor beta chains from one specimen sequenced in a study of STAT5B mutations in CD4+ large granular lymphocyte leukemia. This table comes from immunoSEQ multiplex PCR, and its TCRdb copy is limited to in-frame clones, with some not included. The sample consists of some 33,000 clones, 60% to 80% of them appearing once. Sequencing used CD4+ T cells from blood buffy coats. These receptors all stem from a human donor in good health.

V is TRBV2 and J is TRBJ1-5; 7 nucleotides agree with TRBD1. This CDR3 comprises 15 residues. V was clipped by 3 bases and J by 2 bases; unmatched bases: 4. CDR1 and CDR2 (germline): SNHLY, FYNNEI. This chain's CDR3 is CASSDFGQGNQPQHF. The CDR3 bases are TGTGCCAGCAGTGACTTTGGACAGGGCAATCAGCCCCAGCATTTT.

The CDR3 loop is CASSPTGRYNEQFF. DNA of the CDR3: TGTGCCAGCAGCCCAACCGGGCGATACAATGAGCAGTTCTTC. This chain links TRBV9 with TRBJ2-1, with D uncertain. CDR1 SGDLS and CDR2 YYNGEE come from the germline V gene. Trimming stripped 4 bases from V and 4 bases from J, with 12 bases between. The CDR3 loop spans 14 amino acids.

The CDR3 region is CASSELADSNQPQHF. DNA for the CDR3: TGTGCCAGCAGTGAACTGGCCGATAGCAATCAGCCCCAGCATTTT. The chain couples TRBV2 to TRBJ1-5; D is unclear. CDR1 SNHLY and CDR2 FYNNEI come from the germline V gene. This CDR3 contains 15 residues. Trimming took 2 bases from V and 0 from J, leaving 8 bases between them.

The chain carries TRBV2 and TRBJ2-3; D might be TRBD1 (7 bases). Germline CDR1 is SNHLY and CDR2 is FYNNEI. V lost 5 bases to trimming and J lost 0 bases, with 12 bases between them. The CDR3 length is 15 residues. The CDR3 region is CASSRGTASTDTQYF. The DNA for the CDR3 is TGTGCCAGCAGTCGCGGGACAGCTAGCACAGATACGCAGTATTTT.

This clone appeared a single time. J is TRBJ2-1 and V is TRBV15, with D perhaps given as TRBD1 or TRBD2 (6 bases each). The CDR3 runs 17 residues. CDR1 and CDR2 from the germline V gene are LNHNV and YYDKDF (reference sequence). V lost 0 bases and J lost 6, with 18 bases in between. CDR3 region: CATSRDRGPPVGNEQFF. CDR3 bases: TGTGCCACCAGCAGAGATCGGGGGCCACCTGTGGGCAATGAGCAGTTCTTC.

This clone was counted between two and nine times. The gene calls are TRBV19 and TRBJ1-1; D is perhaps TRBD1 (6 bases). The V gene lost 5 bases and the J gene lost 6 bases, with 13 bases spanning the gap. This CDR3 spans 13 amino acids. Germline V gene lookup returns CDR1 LNHDA and CDR2 SQIVND (reference sequence). CDR3 region: CASSRQGLAEAFF. The CDR3 DNA reads TGTGCCAGTAGTCGTCAGGGGCTCGCTGAAGCTTTCTTT.

This clone has just a few counts. The V gene is TRBV7-9, the J gene TRBJ2-3; D call uncertain. With 7 bases removed from V and 4 bases from J, the gap between germline ends came to 9 bases. This CDR3 spans 12 amino acids. The germline CDR1 and CDR2 sequences are SEHNR and FQNEAQ (reference sequence). CDR3 region: CASTLLPDTQYF. DNA of the CDR3: TGTGCCAGCACCCTCTTGCCAGATACGCAGTATTTT.

The chain is built from TRBV30 and TRBJ2-5; D ambiguous. The CDR3 has 12 amino acids. The germline V gene has CDR1 GTSNPN and CDR2 SVGIG (reference sequence). With 2 bases removed from V and 7 bases from J, the gap between germline ends came to 11 bases. The CDR3 DNA reads as TGTGCCTGGAGTATAGGGTGGGGGACCCAGTACTTC. Translated: CAWSIGWGTQYF.

This chain uses TRBV19 with TRBJ2-1; D gene ambiguous. Trimming stripped 1 base from V and 7 bases from J, with 5 bases between. Germline CDR1 reads LNHDA; CDR2 reads SQIVND (reference sequence). The CDR3 is 12 amino acids. CDR3 in DNA: TGTGCCAGTAGTATAGCTGTGAATGAGCAGTTCTTC. Encoded protein: CASSIAVNEQFF.

The chain carries TRBV15 and TRBJ2-7; TRBD2 matches 7 bases. The V gene's germline CDR1 is LNHNV and CDR2 YYDKDF (reference sequence). Unmatched junction bases numbered 12, after V lost 0 bases and J lost 1 base. There are 18 residues in the CDR3. The CDR3 reads CATSRDRGSGGPSYEQYF. The DNA for the CDR3 is TGTGCCACCAGCAGAGATCGGGGGTCGGGGGGTCCATCCTACGAGCAGTACTTC.

This clone was observed a few times. The chain has TRBV2 and TRBJ1-5; D might be TRBD1 (5 bases). V was trimmed by 6 bases and J by 0 bases, leaving 12 bases between them. Germline V gene lookup returns CDR1 SNHLY and CDR2 FYNNEI. This CDR3 spans 15 amino acids. CDR3 sequence: CASSPGGFSNQPQHF. For the CDR3, the DNA is TGTGCCAGCAGCCCGGGGGGATTTAGCAATCAGCCCCAGCATTTT.

The chain recombines TRBV14 with TRBJ1-1; 7 nucleotides line up with TRBD1. The CDR3 length is 18 residues. V lost 2 bases and J lost 3; bases outside the gene matches: 15. From germline, CDR1 is SGHDN and CDR2 FVKESK. The CDR3 sequence is CASSQWILSGQKHTEAFF. The CDR3 bases are TGTGCCAGCAGCCAATGGATTTTGTCGGGACAGAAGCACACTGAAGCTTTCTTT.

The chain is built from TRBV9 and TRBJ1-5, with D hard to call. The ends were cut back, 0 bases at V and 2 bases at J, with 6 bases in the middle. The CDR3 spans 14 residues. Germline lookup yields CDR1 SGDLS and CDR2 YYNGEE. In DNA form, the CDR3 reads TGTGCCAGCAGCGTAGAAGCGGGCAATCAGCCCCAGCATTTT. Amino acids: CASSVEAGNQPQHF. Complete variable domain (other parts from reference TRBV9 and TRBJ1-5): DSGVTQTPKHLITATGQRVTLRCSPRSGDLSVYWYQQSLDQGLQFLIQYYNGEERAKGNILERFSAQQFPDLHSELNLSSLELGDSALYFCASSVEAGNQPQHFGDGTRLSIL.

The V and J genes are TRBV7-3 and TRBJ2-5, with D unclear. Germline CDR1 and CDR2: SGHTA and FQGTGA. The CDR3 runs to 12 residues. The ends were cut back, 5 bases at V and 7 bases at J, with 11 bases in the middle. CDR3 coding DNA: TGTGCCAGCAGCGAACCATCAGGGACCCAGTACTTC. Amino acids: CASSEPSGTQYF.

This clone has a single count. V is TRBV9 and J is TRBJ2-5; 9 bases line up with TRBD1. CDR1 is SGDLS and CDR2 is YYNGEE in the germline V gene. The V gene end was trimmed by 0 bases and the J gene end by 4 bases; junction bases not matched to a gene: 4. This CDR3 is 15 amino acids long. In nucleotides, the CDR3 is TGTGCCAGCAGCGTAGAAGACAGGGGGGGAGAGACCCAGTACTTC. Its translation is CASSVEDRGGETQYF.

The chain is built from TRBV4-2 and TRBJ1-4; D might be TRBD1 (5 bases). Germline-derived CDR1 and CDR2 are LGHNA and YNFKEQ. Trimming took 1 base from V and 6 from J, leaving 9 bases between them. The CDR3 is 14 amino acids. The CDR3 spells CASSQGIRDEKLFF. The CDR3 region has the DNA TGTGCCAGCAGCCAAGGAATCAGGGATGAAAAACTGTTTTTT.

This clone was seen a single time. The chain links TRBV13 to TRBJ1-3; the D is unclear. Looked up from germline, CDR1 is PRHDT and CDR2 is FYEKMQ (reference sequence). The CDR3 runs to 13 residues. V was trimmed by 5 bases and J by 0 bases, leaving 5 bases between them. The CDR3 loop is CASSPPSGNTIYF. The CDR3 region has the DNA TGTGCCAGCAGCCCCCCCTCTGGAAACACCATATATTTT.

This chain connects TRBV15 to TRBJ2-6; D may be TRBD1 (6 bases). V gave up 5 bases and J gave up 0 bases, with 26 bases separating them. Per germline, CDR1 LNHNV and CDR2 YYDKDF (reference sequence). The CDR3 runs to 21 residues. For the CDR3, the DNA is TGTGCCACCAGCCCCGCGCCGACAGGAGATATTAGGTTCTCTGGGGCCAACGTCCTGACTTTC. Its translation: CATSPAPTGDIRFSGANVLTF.

The gene calls are TRBV2 and TRBJ1-3, with D unresolved. Germline V lookup: CDR1 SNHLY, CDR2 FYNNEI. The V end was cut by 6 bases, the J end by 0 bases, with 12 bases between. CDR3 size: 15 residues. The CDR3 DNA reads TGTGCCAGCAGGGACCTTCGAAACTCTGGAAACACCATATATTTT. It yields the protein CASRDLRNSGNTIYF.